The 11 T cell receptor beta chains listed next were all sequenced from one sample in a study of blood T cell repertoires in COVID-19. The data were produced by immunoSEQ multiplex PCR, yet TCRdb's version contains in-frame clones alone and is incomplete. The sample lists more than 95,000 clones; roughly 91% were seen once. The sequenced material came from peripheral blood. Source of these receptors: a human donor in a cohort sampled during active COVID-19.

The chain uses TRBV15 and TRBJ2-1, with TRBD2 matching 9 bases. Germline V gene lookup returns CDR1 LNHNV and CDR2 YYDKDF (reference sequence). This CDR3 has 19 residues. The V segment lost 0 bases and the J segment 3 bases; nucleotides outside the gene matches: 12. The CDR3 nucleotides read TGTGCCACCAGCAGAGATTCTCCCAGCGGGAGGACAAACTACAATGAGCAGTTCTTC. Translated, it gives CATSRDSPSGRTNYNEQFF.

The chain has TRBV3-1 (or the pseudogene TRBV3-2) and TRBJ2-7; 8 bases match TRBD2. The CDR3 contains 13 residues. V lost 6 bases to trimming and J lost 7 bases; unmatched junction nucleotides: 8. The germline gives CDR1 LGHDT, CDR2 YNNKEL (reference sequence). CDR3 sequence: CASSSVPGGEQYF. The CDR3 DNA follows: TGTGCCAGCAGTTCAGTCCCGGGGGGGGAGCAGTACTTC.

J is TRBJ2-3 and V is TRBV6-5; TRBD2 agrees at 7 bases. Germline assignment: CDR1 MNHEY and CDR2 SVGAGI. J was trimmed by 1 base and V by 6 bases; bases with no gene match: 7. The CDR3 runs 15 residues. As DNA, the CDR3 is TGTGCCAGCAGCGTCGGCCTAGCGGGCACAGATACGCAGTATTTT. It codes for CASSVGLAGTDTQYF.

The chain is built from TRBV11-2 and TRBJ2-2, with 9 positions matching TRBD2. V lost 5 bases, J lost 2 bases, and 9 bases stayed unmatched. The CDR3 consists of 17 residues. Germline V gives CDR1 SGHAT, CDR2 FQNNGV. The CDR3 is CASSATVLAGNTGELFF. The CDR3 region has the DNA TGTGCCAGCAGCGCGACGGTCCTAGCGGGAAACACCGGGGAGCTGTTTTTT.

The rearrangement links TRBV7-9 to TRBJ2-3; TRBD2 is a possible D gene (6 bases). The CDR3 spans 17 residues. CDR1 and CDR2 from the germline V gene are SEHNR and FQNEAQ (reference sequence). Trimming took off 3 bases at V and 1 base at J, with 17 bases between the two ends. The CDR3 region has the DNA TGTGCCAGCAGCTTCTCCGGGAGTCCGAGGGGCACAGATACGCAGTATTTT. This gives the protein CASSFSGSPRGTDTQYF.

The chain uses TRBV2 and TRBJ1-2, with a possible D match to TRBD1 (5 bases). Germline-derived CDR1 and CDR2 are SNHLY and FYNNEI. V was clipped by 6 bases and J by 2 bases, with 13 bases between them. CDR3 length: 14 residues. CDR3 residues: CASRVFGGNYGYTF. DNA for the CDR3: TGTGCCAGCAGGGTTTTCGGGGGGAACTATGGCTACACCTTC.

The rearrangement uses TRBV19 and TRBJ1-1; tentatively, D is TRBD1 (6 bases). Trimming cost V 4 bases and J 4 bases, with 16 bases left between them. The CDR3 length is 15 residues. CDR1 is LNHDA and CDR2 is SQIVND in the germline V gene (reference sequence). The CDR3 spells CASSTANRVGTEAFF. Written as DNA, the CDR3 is TGTGCCAGTAGTACTGCGAACAGGGTTGGCACTGAAGCTTTCTTT.

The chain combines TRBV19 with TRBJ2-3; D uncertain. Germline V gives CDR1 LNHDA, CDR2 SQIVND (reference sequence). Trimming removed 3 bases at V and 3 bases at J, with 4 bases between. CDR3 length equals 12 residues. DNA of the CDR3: TGTGCCAGTAGTATTTCGACAGATACGCAGTATTTT. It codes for CASSISTDTQYF.

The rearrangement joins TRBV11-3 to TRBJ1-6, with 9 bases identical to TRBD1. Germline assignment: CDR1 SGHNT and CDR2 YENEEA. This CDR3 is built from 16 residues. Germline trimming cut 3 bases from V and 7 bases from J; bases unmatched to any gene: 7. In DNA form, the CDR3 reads TGTGCCAGCAGCTTGCGGACAGGGGCAACGAATTCACCCCTCCACTTT. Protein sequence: CASSLRTGATNSPLHF.

The CDR3 here is CATSDSGRGNIQYF. As DNA, the CDR3 is TGTGCCACCAGTGATTCTGGTCGAGGAAACATTCAGTACTTC. This rearrangement joins TRBV24-1 to TRBJ2-4, with D hard to call. V was trimmed by 2 bases and J by 6 bases, leaving 10 bases between them. This CDR3 is built from 14 residues. CDR1 and CDR2 from the germline V gene are KGHDR and SFDVKD.

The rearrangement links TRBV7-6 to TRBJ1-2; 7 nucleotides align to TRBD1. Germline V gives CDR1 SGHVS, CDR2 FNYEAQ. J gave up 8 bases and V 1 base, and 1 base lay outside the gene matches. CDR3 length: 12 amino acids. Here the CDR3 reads CASSLVGQGYTF. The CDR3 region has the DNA TGTGCCAGCAGCTTAGTGGGACAGGGCTACACCTTC.